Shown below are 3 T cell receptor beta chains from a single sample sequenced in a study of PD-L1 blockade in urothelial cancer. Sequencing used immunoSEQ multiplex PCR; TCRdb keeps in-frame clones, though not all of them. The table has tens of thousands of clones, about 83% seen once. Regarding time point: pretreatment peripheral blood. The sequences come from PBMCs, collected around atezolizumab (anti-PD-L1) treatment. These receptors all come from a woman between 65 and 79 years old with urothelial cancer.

The CDR3 is CASSGSPHNEQFF. DNA for the CDR3: TGTGCCAGCAGCGGGAGCCCCCACAATGAGCAGTTCTTC. The genes are TRBV7-6 and TRBJ2-1; a weak D match, TRBD2 (5 bases). Per germline, CDR1 SGHVS and CDR2 FNYEAQ. Trimming took 5 bases from V and 5 from J, leaving 10 bases between them. The CDR3 runs to 13 residues.

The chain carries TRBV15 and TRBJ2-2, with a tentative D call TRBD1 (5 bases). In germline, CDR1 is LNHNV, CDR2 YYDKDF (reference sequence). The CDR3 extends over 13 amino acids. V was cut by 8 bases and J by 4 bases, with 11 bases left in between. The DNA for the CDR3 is TGTGCCACCTCCCAGGGTTTCACCGGGGAGCTGTTTTTT. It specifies CATSQGFTGELFF.

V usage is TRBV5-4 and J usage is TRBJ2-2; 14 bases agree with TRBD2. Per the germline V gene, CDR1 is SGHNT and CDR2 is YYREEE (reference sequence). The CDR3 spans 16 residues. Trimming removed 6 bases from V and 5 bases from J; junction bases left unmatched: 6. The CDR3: CASNPGLAGETGELFF. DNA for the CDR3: TGTGCCAGCAACCCGGGACTAGCGGGGGAGACCGGGGAGCTGTTTTTT.